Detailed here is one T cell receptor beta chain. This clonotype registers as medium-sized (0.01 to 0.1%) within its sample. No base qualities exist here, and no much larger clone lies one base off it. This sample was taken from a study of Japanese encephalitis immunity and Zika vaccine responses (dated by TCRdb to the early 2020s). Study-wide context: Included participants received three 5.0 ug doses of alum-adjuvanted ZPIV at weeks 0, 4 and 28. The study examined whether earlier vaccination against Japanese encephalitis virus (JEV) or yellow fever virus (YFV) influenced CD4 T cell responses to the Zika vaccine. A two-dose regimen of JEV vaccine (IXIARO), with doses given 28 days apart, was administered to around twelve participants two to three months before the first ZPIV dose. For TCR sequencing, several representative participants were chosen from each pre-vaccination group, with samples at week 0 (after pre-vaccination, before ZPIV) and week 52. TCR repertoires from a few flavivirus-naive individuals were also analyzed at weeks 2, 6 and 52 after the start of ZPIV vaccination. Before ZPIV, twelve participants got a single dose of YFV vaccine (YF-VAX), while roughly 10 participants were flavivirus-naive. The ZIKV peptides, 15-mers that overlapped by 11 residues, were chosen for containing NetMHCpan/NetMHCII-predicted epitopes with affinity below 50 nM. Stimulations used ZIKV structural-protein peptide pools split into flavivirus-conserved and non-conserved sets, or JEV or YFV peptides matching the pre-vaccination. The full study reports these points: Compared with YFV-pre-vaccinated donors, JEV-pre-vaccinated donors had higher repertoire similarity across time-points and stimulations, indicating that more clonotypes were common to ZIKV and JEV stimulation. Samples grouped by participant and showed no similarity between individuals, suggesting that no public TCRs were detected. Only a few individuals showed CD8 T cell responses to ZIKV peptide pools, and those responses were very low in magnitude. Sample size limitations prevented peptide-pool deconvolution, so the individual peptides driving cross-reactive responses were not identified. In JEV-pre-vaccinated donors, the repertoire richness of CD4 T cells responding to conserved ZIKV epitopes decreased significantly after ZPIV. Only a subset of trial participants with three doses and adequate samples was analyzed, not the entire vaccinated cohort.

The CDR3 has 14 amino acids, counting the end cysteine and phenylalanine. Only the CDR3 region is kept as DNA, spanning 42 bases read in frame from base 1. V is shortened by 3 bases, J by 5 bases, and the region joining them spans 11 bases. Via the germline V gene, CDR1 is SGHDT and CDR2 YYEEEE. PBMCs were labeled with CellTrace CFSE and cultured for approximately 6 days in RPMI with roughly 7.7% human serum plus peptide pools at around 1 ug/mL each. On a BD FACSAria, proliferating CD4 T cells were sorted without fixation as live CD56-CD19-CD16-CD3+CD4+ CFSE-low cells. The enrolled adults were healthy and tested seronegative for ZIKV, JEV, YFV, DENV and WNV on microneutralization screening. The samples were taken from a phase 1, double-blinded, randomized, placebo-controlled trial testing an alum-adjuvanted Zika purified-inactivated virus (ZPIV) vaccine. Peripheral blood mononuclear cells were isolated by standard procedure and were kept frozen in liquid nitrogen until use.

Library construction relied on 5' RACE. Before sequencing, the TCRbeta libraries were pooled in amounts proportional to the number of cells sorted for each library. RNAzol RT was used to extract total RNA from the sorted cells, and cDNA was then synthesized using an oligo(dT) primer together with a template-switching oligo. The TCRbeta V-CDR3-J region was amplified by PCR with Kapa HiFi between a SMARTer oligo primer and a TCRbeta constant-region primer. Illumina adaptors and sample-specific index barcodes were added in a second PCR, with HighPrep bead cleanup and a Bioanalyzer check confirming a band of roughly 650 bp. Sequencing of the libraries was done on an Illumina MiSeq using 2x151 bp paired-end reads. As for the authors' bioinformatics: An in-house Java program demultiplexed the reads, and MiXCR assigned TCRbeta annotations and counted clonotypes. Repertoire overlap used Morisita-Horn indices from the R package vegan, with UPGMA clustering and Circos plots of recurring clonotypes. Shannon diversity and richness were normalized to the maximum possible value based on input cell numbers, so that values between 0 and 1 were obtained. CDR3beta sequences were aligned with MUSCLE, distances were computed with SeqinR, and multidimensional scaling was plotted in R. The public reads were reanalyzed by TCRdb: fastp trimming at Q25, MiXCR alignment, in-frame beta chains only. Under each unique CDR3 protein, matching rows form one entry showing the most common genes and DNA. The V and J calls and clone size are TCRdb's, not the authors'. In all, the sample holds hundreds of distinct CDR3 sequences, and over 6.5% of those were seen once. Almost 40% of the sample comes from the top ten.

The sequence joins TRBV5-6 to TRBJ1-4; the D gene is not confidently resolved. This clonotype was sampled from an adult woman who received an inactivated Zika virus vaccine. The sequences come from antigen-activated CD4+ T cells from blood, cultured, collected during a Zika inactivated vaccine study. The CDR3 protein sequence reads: CASSSRRSNEKLFF. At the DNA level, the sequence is TGTGCCAGCAGCTCTCGCAGGTCGAATGAAAAACTGTTTTTT.